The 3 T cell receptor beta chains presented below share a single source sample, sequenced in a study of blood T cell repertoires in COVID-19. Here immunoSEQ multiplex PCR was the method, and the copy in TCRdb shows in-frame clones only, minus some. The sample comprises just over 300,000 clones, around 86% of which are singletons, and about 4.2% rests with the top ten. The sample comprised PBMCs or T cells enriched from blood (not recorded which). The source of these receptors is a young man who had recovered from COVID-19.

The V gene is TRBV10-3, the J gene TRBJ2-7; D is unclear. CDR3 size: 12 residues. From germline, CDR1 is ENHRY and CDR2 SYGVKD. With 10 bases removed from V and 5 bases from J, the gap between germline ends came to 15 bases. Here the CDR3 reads CATEVRPHEQYF. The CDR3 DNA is TGTGCCACCGAGGTACGTCCCCACGAGCAGTACTTC.

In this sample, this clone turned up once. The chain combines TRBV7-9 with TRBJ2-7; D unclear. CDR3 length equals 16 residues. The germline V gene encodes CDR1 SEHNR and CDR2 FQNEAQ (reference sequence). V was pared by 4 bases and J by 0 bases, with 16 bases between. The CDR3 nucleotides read TGTGCCAGCAGCTCCAGACTCGACCCGAGCTCCTACGAGCAGTACTTC. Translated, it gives CASSSRLDPSSYEQYF.

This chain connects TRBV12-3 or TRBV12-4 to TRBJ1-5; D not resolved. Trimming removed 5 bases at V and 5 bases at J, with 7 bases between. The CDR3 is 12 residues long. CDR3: CASSRRDQPQHF. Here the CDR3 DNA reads TGTGCCAGCAGTAGGAGGGATCAGCCCCAGCATTTT.